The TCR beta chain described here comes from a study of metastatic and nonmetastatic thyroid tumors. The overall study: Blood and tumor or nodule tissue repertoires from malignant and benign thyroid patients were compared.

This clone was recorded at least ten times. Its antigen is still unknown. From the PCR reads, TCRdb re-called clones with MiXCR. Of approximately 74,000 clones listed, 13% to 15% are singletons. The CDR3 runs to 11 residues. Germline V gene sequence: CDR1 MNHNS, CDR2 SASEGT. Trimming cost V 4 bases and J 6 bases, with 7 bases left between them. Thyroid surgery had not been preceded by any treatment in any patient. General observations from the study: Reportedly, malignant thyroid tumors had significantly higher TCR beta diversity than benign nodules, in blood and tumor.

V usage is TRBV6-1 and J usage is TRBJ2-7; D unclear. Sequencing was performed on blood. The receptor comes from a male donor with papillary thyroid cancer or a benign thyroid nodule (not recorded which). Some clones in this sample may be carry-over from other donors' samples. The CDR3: CASSADSEQYV. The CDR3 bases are TGTGCCAGCAGTGCCGACTCCGAGCAGTACGTC.